This TCR beta chain was found in a study of control samples from healthy donors and cancer patients. Trimming removed 4 bases from V and 7 bases from J; junction bases left unmatched: 10. Germline assignment: CDR1 LNHDA and CDR2 SQIVND (reference sequence). This CDR3 contains 15 residues. Using immunoSEQ multiplex PCR, the repertoire was profiled, and TCRdb retains in-frame clones only, with some absent. The sample includes some 80,000 clones, approximately 92% of them seen just once. The sequenced material came from blood. V gene TRBV19 combines with J gene TRBJ1-5, with 7 positions matching TRBD1. This clonotype was sampled from a woman in her fifties or sixties in good health. The CDR3 loop is CASSKGQFASQPQHF. DNA of the CDR3: TGTGCCAGTAGTAAGGGACAGTTCGCTTCGCAGCCCCAGCATTTT.